This T cell receptor beta chain derives from a study of beta chain features in type 1 diabetes. This clone showed up just a few times. This sample includes further DNA sequences coding for the same CDR3. Germline V lookup: CDR1 SNHLY, CDR2 FYNNEI. V shed 6 bases and J shed 2 bases, with 10 bases lying between them. The CDR3 runs to 13 residues. The study reverse transcribed the entire isolated RNA, so it sequenced expressed TCRB transcripts. Sequenced naive, central memory and regulatory T cell samples produced an average of about 3.6 million reads. Sequencing used immunoSEQ multiplex PCR; TCRdb keeps in-frame clones, though not all of them. The sample has 500,000 to 700,000 clones, roughly a sixth seen once.

The source is a man aged 18 to 29 in good health. The sample comprised naive CD4+ T cells from blood. The chain joins TRBV2 to TRBJ1-1; D may be TRBD1 (5 bases). CDR3 nucleotide sequence: TGTGCCAGCAGGGCCGACAGAAACACTGAAGCTTTCTTT. Translating it yields CASRADRNTEAFF. The variable domain in full, with the rest retrieved from reference TRBV2 and TRBJ1-1, is EPEVTQTPSHQVTQMGQEVILRCVPISNHLYFYWYRQILGQKVEFLVSFYNNEISEKSEIFDDQFSVERPDGSNFTLKIRSTKLEDSAMYFCASRADRNTEAFFGQGTRLTVV.